This T cell receptor (beta chain) was captured in a study of cytomegalovirus exposure and HLA in healthy donors. Study conclusions and caveats: First-cohort TCR clusters were later found to tend to co-occur in the 120 or so validation repertoires. Altogether, more than 150 TCR beta chains were recorded as cytomegalovirus-associated.

The CDR3 has 18 amino acids. Germline V gives CDR1 MDHEN, CDR2 SYDVKM. The V end lost 3 bases, the J end lost 2 bases, and 21 bases lay between the germline ends. As for this clone: Its target is not known.

Here immunoSEQ multiplex PCR was the method, and the copy in TCRdb shows in-frame clones only, minus some. The sample comprises over 250,000 clones, 87% of which are singletons, and 1.2% rests with the top ten. The donors were part of the validation cohort, which consisted of over a hundred subjects and was separate from the first cohort of several hundred subjects. The chain recombines TRBV28 with TRBJ2-3, with D maybe TRBD1 (6 bases). Sequenced: PBMCs. The TCR comes from a woman aged 30 to 39 in good health and CMV-seropositive. The CDR3 loop reads CASSFGPRQVPSTDTQYF. The CDR3 DNA follows: TGTGCCAGCAGTTTTGGCCCCCGACAGGTCCCTTCCACAGATACGCAGTATTTT.